A single sample gave rise to the 25 T cell receptor beta chains below, sequenced in a study of T cell responses to AZD1222 COVID-19 vaccine. Generated by immunoSEQ multiplex PCR, the TCRdb table keeps only in-frame clones and is missing some. Here the sample spans approximately 79,000 clones, around 86% being singletons. The specimen comprised peripheral blood, sampled on day 0 of AZD1222 vaccination. The receptors originated from an adult in good health.

The V call is TRBV28, the J call TRBJ1-3, with 10 bases that match TRBD1. The V gene's germline CDR1 is MDHEN and CDR2 SYDVKM. J gave up 8 bases and V 6 bases, and 13 bases lay outside the gene matches. This CDR3 region has 16 residues. The CDR3 sequence: CASSPPPGQGRDTIYF. In nucleotides, the CDR3 is TGTGCCAGCAGCCCCCCCCCGGGACAGGGGAGGGACACCATATATTTT.

The chain is built from TRBV7-9 and TRBJ2-1; D might be TRBD2 (5 bases). The CDR3 extends over 12 amino acids. Deletions cut 2 bases from V and 7 bases from J, with 6 bases between. CDR1 SEHNR and CDR2 FQNEAQ come from the germline V gene (reference sequence). The CDR3 DNA is TGTGCCAGCAGCTTACCGGGGAATGAGCAGTTCTTC. Translation gives CASSLPGNEQFF.

This clone was observed a few times. The chain joins TRBV10-3 to TRBJ1-2, with a tentative D call TRBD1 (6 bases). The CDR3 is 13 amino acids. Trimming pared 4 bases from V and 1 base from J, leaving 7 bases between. Germline CDR1 ENHRY, CDR2 SYGVKD. As DNA, the CDR3 is TGTGCCATCAGTGGGACAGATAACTATGGCTACACCTTC. Translated, it gives CAISGTDNYGYTF.

This clone was detected a few times. The rearrangement uses TRBV18 and TRBJ2-1, with D possibly being TRBD2 (5 bases). Germline loops: CDR1 KGHSH, CDR2 LQKENI. The CDR3 is 16 amino acids. The germline V and J ends were trimmed by 3 bases and 8 bases, with 20 bases remaining between them. CDR3 DNA sequence: TGTGCCAGCTCACCCACACTAGAAGCTGCACGGGATGAGCAGTTCTTC. It encodes CASSPTLEAARDEQFF.

This clone has only a few counts. V usage is TRBV15 and J usage is TRBJ2-2; 7 nucleotides line up with TRBD2. This CDR3 region has 16 residues. Trimming cost V 6 bases and J 1 base; bases outside gene matches: 8. The germline V gene encodes CDR1 LNHNV and CDR2 YYDKDF (reference sequence). CDR3 coding DNA: TGTGCCACCAGAAAGGCGGGAGCGAGGAACACCGGGGAGCTGTTTTTT. Protein product: CATRKAGARNTGELFF. The full variable domain, with the rest looked up from reference TRBV15 and TRBJ2-2, is DAMVIQNPRYQVTQFGKPVTLSCSQTLNHNVMYWYQQKSSQAPKLLFHYYDKDFNNEADTPDNFQSRRPNTSFCFLDIRSPGLGDTAMYLCATRKAGARNTGELFFGEGSRLTVL.

This chain uses TRBV18 with TRBJ1-3; D is unresolved. This CDR3 has 16 residues. The germline CDR1 and CDR2 sequences are KGHSH and LQKENI. V shed 4 bases and J shed 0 bases, with 13 bases lying between them. Here the CDR3 DNA reads TGTGCCAGCTCACAGGGTCTGTCAGCCTCTGGAAACACCATATATTTT. Its protein is CASSQGLSASGNTIYF.

V is TRBV5-6 and J is TRBJ2-7; D remains ambiguous. Trimming removed 2 bases at V and 3 bases at J, with 3 bases between. The CDR3 covers 11 residues. CDR1 SGHDT and CDR2 YYEEEE come from the germline V gene. The CDR3 region has the DNA TGTGCCAGCAGCTTAAACTACGAGCAGTACTTC. Translation gives CASSLNYEQYF.

The gene calls are TRBV24-1 and TRBJ1-2, with TRBD1 identical over 8 bases. Losses at the gene ends were 2 bases for V and 8 bases for J; bases not matched to a gene: 6. Germline values: CDR1 KGHDR, CDR2 SFDVKD. The CDR3 runs to 14 residues. CDR3 region: CATSDSWTGKGYTF. The CDR3 DNA reads TGTGCCACCAGTGATTCTTGGACAGGGAAAGGCTACACCTTC.

The chain links TRBV10-3 to TRBJ1-2, with 7 nucleotides matching TRBD1. CDR1 ENHRY and CDR2 SYGVKD come from the germline V gene. The CDR3 is made up of 13 amino acids. J was trimmed by 10 bases and V by 4 bases; bases with no gene match: 9. CDR3 region: CAISGTGMNNYTF. The CDR3 nucleotides are TGTGCCATCAGTGGGACAGGTATGAATAACTACACCTTC.

The chain uses TRBV11-1 and TRBJ2-1, with TRBD2 identical over 9 bases. The CDR3 runs to 15 residues. Losses at the gene ends were 5 bases for V and 10 bases for J; bases not matched to a gene: 12. The germline gives CDR1 SGHAT, CDR2 FQDESV (reference sequence). The CDR3 nucleotides are TGTGCCAGCAGCCCACCGGGACTAGCTTACTCGGAGCAGTTCTTC. This gives the protein CASSPPGLAYSEQFF.

V is TRBV27 and J is TRBJ2-1, with 13 bases matching TRBD2. CDR3 length: 14 residues. Germline-derived CDR1 and CDR2 are MNHEY and SMNVEV (reference sequence). V shed 8 bases, J shed 6 bases, and the junction held 4 bases outside the gene matches. The CDR3 loop is CASRGLAGANEQFF. The CDR3 bases are TGTGCCAGCCGCGGACTAGCGGGAGCCAATGAGCAGTTCTTC.

This clone occurred a few times. The chain couples TRBV11-2 to TRBJ2-1; 7 bases agree with TRBD2. The germline V gene encodes CDR1 SGHAT and CDR2 FQNNGV. V was clipped by 6 bases and J by 2 bases; unmatched bases: 7. CDR3 length: 15 amino acids. CDR3 protein: CASSRDGRPYNEQFF. The CDR3 coding sequence is TGTGCCAGCAGTAGGGACGGGAGGCCCTACAATGAGCAGTTCTTC.

The CDR3, as DNA: TGTGCAGGTGGGGACCCCACGGGTGAAGCTTTCTTT. Translated, it gives CAGGDPTGEAFF. V is TRBV6-5 and J is TRBJ1-1; tentative D call: TRBD1 (5 bases). Looked up from germline, CDR1 is MNHEY and CDR2 is SVGAGI. CDR3 length: 12 residues.

The chain couples TRBV5-4 to TRBJ1-3; the match to TRBD1 covers 7 bases. Germline V CDR1 and CDR2: SGHNT, YYREEE (reference sequence). V was pared by 4 bases and J by 2 bases, with 6 bases of the junction left unmatched. This CDR3 is built from 15 residues. The CDR3 DNA reads as TGTGCCAGCAGCGCCGGGACAGCGACTGGAAACACCATATATTTT. Translating it yields CASSAGTATGNTIYF.

The gene calls are TRBV2 and TRBJ1-5, with 9 bases matching TRBD1. V lost 6 bases and J lost 7; bases outside the gene matches: 7. Germline CDR1 reads SNHLY; CDR2 reads FYNNEI. The CDR3 is 14 amino acids. As DNA, the CDR3 is TGTGCCAGCAGGGGAGGGACAGGGACCCAGCCCCAGCATTTT. Translation gives CASRGGTGTQPQHF.

The rearrangement links TRBV6-5 to TRBJ2-1; D is undetermined. The germline gives CDR1 MNHEY, CDR2 SVGAGI. Trimming removed 4 bases at V and 3 bases at J, with 13 bases between. CDR3 size: 15 residues. The CDR3 sequence is CASSSFPSYYNEQFF. The DNA for the CDR3 is TGTGCCAGCAGTTCTTTCCCTTCATACTACAATGAGCAGTTCTTC.

This chain uses TRBV10-3 with TRBJ2-7; no definite D call. The CDR3 contains 11 residues. V gave up 8 bases and J gave up 3 bases, with 8 bases separating them. Germline loops: CDR1 ENHRY, CDR2 SYGVKD. The CDR3: CAIRSSYEQYF. The CDR3 nucleotides are TGTGCCATCCGTTCTAGCTACGAGCAGTACTTC.

The sample holds a few counts of this clone. The chain combines TRBV28 with TRBJ1-2; tentatively, D is TRBD1 (5 bases). This CDR3 contains 18 residues. In germline, CDR1 is MDHEN, CDR2 SYDVKM. V was clipped by 7 bases and J by 0 bases, with 24 bases between them. Here the CDR3 reads CASNPRGRMTRTNYGYTF. The CDR3 coding sequence is TGTGCCAGCAACCCTCGGGGACGGATGACAAGAACTAACTATGGCTACACCTTC.

This chain connects TRBV19 to TRBJ2-3; TRBD2 aligns across 9 bases. Germline V gives CDR1 LNHDA, CDR2 SQIVND (reference sequence). The length of the CDR3 is 15 residues. V trimming: 4 bases; J trimming: 0 bases; junction bases outside the gene matches: 2. CDR3 loop: CASSTTSGSTDTQYF. As DNA, the CDR3 is TGTGCCAGTAGTACCACTAGCGGGAGCACAGATACGCAGTATTTT.

This chain connects TRBV28 to TRBJ2-2, with a possible D match to TRBD2 (5 bases). V was clipped by 11 bases and J by 7 bases, with 14 bases between them. Germline CDR1 and CDR2: MDHEN and SYDVKM. This CDR3 comprises 12 residues. The CDR3 nucleotides read TGTGCCGGACTGGGCGTGGACGGGGAGCTGTTTTTT. As protein: CAGLGVDGELFF.

The rearrangement links TRBV19 to TRBJ2-4; 7 bases agree with TRBD1. The germline V gene encodes CDR1 LNHDA and CDR2 SQIVND (reference sequence). There are 18 residues in the CDR3. Germline trimming cut 0 bases from V and 2 bases from J; bases unmatched to any gene: 10. The CDR3 nucleotides are TGTGCCAGTAGTATAGATTTTCCGCAACAGGGGCCCAAAAACATTCAGTACTTC. It yields the protein CASSIDFPQQGPKNIQYF.

This chain connects TRBV28 to TRBJ2-2, with no clear D. The V and J ends lost 6 bases and 8 bases respectively, with 13 bases between them. Looked up from germline, CDR1 is MDHEN and CDR2 is SYDVKM. This CDR3 is built from 13 residues. CDR3 bases: TGTGCCAGCAGACCATACCTGGAGGGGGAGCTGTTTTTT. Translating it yields CASRPYLEGELFF.

This clone is large (0.1 to 1%) in the sample. The chain is built from TRBV7-3 and TRBJ1-5, with unresolved D. The germline CDR1 and CDR2 sequences are SGHTA and FQGTGA. The CDR3 sequence is 13 residues long. The V and J ends lost 5 bases and 3 bases respectively, with 8 bases between them. This chain's CDR3 is CASSPGYNQPQHF. In DNA form, the CDR3 reads TGTGCCAGCAGCCCAGGATACAATCAGCCCCAGCATTTT.

This chain connects TRBV5-1 to TRBJ2-3; D gene uncertain. The CDR3 extends over 16 amino acids. Per germline, CDR1 SGHRS and CDR2 YFSETQ. Trimming shortened V by 0 bases and J by 2 bases, and 13 bases separated the two germline ends. DNA of the CDR3: TGCGCCAGCAGCTTGGCCAGTCCCTCCGTCACAGATACGCAGTATTTT. Translating it yields CASSLASPSVTDTQYF.

The chain links TRBV7-8 to TRBJ1-6, with D hard to call. CDR1 SGHVS and CDR2 FQNEAQ come from the germline V gene. The V end lost 5 bases, the J end lost 3 bases, and 14 bases lay between the germline ends. The CDR3 has 16 amino acids. CDR3 coding DNA: TGTGCCAGCAGCCTCACCGGTCCGTACTATAATTCACCCCTCCACTTT. It translates to CASSLTGPYYNSPLHF. Together with reference TRBV7-8 and TRBJ1-6, the CDR3 gives the full variable domain: GAGVSQSPRYKVAKRGQDVALRCDPISGHVSLFWYQQALGQGPEFLTYFQNEAQLDKSGLPSDRFFAERPEGSVSTLKIQRTQQEDSAVYLCASSLTGPYYNSPLHFGNGTRLTVT.